This T cell receptor (beta chain) comes out of a study of shared clonotypes between healthy human individuals. In the study overall: Aged 18 to 49, the donors were a couple of women and three men.

The CDR3 is made up of 14 amino acids. V dropped 5 bases and J dropped 4; count of bases not matched to a gene: 6. Germline V lookup: CDR1 LNHDA, CDR2 SQIVND (reference sequence). Execution of the assay was at deep level. An approximately 210 ng quantity of DNA, 25,000 to 35,000 T cell genomes, went into the sorted-subset replicate PCRs. Assay: immunoSEQ multiplex PCR; the TCRdb copy retains only in-frame clones and omits some. The sample holds hundreds of thousands of clones, about 92% seen once. Naive CD8 populations comprised CD45RO-negative cells positively selected for CCR7, excluding terminally differentiated effector memory CD45RA+ cells. The donor cohort consisted entirely of Caucasian adults residing in Nashville, Tennessee.

The clonotype comes from a young man in good health. The chain employs TRBV19 and TRBJ2-7; 9 nucleotides align to TRBD2. Sequencing input: naive CD8+ T cells sorted from blood. In nucleotides, the CDR3 is TGTGCCAGTAGTGTTGGTAGCGGGAGTTACGAGCAGTACTTC. Protein product: CASSVGSGSYEQYF.